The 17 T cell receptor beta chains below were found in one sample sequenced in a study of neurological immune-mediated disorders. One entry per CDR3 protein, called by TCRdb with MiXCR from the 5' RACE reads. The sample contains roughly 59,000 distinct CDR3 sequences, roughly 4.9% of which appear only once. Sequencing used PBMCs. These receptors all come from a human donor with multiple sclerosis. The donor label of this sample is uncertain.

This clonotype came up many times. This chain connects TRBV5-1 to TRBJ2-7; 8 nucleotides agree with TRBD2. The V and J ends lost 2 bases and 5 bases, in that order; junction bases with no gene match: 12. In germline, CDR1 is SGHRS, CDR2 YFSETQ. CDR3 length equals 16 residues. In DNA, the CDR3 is TGCGCCAGCAGCTTAAGGGAGAGCGGGGGTCTCCACGAGCAGTACTTC. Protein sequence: CASSLRESGGLHEQYF.

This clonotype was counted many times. CDR3 coding DNA: TGTGCCAGCACGCGGCTGGTCGCAGATACGCAGTATTTT. This encodes CASTRLVADTQYF. The V gene is TRBV2, the J gene TRBJ2-3, with D uncertain. The CDR3 is made up of 13 amino acids. V gave up 7 bases and J gave up 4 bases, with 12 bases separating them. Germline V gene sequence: CDR1 SNHLY, CDR2 FYNNEI. The variable domain in full, completed from reference TRBV2 and TRBJ2-3, reads EPEVTQTPSHQVTQMGQEVILRCVPISNHLYFYWYRQILGQKVEFLVSFYNNEISEKSEIFDDQFSVERPDGSNFTLKIRSTKLEDSAMYFCASTRLVADTQYFGPGTRLTVL.

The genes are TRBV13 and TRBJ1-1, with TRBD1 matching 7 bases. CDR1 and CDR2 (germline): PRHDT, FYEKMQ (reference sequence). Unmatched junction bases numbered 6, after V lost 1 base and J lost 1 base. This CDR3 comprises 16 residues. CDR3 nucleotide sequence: TGTGCCAGCAGCTTAGAAGCAGGGGGTCGGAACACTGAAGCTTTCTTT. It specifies CASSLEAGGRNTEAFF.

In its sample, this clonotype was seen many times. This chain's CDR3 is CASSEITAGDGYTF. The CDR3, as DNA: TGCGCCAGCAGTGAGATAACAGCGGGAGATGGCTACACCTTC. This chain joins TRBV10-2 and TRBJ1-2, with unresolved D. CDR3 length equals 14 residues. CDR1 WSHSY and CDR2 SAAADI come from the germline V gene. V gave up 2 bases and J gave up 6 bases, with 13 bases separating them.

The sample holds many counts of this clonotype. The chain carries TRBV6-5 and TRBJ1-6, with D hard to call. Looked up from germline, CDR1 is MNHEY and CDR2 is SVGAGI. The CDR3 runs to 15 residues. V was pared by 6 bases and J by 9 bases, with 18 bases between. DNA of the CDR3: TGTGCCAGCAGCCCCCCTCCGGGCCGGACTTCACCCCTCCACTTT. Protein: CASSPPPGRTSPLHF.

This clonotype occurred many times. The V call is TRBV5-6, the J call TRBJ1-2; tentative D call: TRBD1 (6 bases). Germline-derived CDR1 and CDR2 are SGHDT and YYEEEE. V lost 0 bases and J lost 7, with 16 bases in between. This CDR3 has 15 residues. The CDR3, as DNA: TGTGCCAGCAGCTTGGCCAATCCAGGGGCAATTGGCTACACCTTC. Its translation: CASSLANPGAIGYTF.

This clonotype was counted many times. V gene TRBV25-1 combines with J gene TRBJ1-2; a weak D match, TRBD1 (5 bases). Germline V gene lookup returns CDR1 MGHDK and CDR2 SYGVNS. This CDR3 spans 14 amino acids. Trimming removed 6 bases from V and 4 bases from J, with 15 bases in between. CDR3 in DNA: TGTGCCAGCAGGTCCGACAGCCGGGGCTATGGCTACACCTTC. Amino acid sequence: CASRSDSRGYGYTF.

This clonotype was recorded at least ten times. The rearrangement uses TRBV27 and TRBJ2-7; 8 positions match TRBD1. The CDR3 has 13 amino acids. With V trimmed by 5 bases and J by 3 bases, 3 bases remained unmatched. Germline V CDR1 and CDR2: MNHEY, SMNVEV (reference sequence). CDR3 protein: CASSTTGGYEQYF. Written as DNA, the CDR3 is TGTGCCAGCAGTACTACAGGGGGCTACGAGCAGTACTTC.

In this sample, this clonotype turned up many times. Here the CDR3 reads CASSQESMGNTIYF. CDR3 nucleotides: TGTGCCAGCAGCCAAGAGTCGATGGGAAACACCATATATTTT. This chain links TRBV3-1 with TRBJ1-3; D is uncertain. Germline lookup yields CDR1 LGHDT and CDR2 YNNKEL (reference sequence). This CDR3 has 14 residues. V was clipped by 0 bases and J by 4 bases, with 7 bases between them.

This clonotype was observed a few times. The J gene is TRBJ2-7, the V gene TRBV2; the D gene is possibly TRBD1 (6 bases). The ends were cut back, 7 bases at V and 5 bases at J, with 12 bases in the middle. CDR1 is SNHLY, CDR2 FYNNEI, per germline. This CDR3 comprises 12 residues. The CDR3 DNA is TGTGCCAGCAACGACAGGCCACACGAGCAGTACTTC. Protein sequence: CASNDRPHEQYF.

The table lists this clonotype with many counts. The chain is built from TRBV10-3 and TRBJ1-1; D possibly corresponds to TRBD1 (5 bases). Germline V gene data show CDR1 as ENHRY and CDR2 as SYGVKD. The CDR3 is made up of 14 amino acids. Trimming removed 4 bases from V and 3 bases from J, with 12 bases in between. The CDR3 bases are TGTGCCATCAGTGTGAGGGGTGGGGACACTGAAGCTTTCTTT. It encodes CAISVRGGDTEAFF.

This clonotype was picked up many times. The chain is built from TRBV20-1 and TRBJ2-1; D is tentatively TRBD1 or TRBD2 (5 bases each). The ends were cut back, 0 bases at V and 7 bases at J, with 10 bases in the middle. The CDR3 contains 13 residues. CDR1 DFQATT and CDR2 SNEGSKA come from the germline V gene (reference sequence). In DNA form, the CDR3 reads TGCAGTGCTAGAGATGGGACGGTAAATGAGCAGTTCTTC. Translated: CSARDGTVNEQFF.

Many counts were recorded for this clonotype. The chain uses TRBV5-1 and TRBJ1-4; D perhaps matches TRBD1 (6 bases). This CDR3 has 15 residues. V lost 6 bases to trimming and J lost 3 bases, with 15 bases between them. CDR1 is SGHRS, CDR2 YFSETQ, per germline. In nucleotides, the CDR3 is TGCGCCAGCAAGAGGGGGTGGGGACCTAATGAAAAACTGTTTTTT. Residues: CASKRGWGPNEKLFF.

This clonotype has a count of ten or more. CDR3 bases: TGTGCCACCAGCAGAAACAGGGTCATGAACACTGAAGCTTTCTTT. Amino acid sequence: CATSRNRVMNTEAFF. The genes are TRBV15 and TRBJ1-1, with D tentatively TRBD1 (6 bases). The V and J ends lost 2 bases and 0 bases respectively, with 10 bases between them. CDR3 length equals 15 residues. CDR1 is LNHNV and CDR2 is YYDKDF in the germline V gene (reference sequence).

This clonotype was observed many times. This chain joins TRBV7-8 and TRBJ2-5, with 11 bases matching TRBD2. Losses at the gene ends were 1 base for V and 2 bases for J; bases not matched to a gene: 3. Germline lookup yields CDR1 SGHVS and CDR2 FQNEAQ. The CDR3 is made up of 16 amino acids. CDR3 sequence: CASSLGIAGGQETQYF. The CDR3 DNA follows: TGTGCCAGCAGCTTAGGGATAGCGGGGGGGCAAGAGACCCAGTACTTC. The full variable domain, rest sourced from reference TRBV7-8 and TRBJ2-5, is GAGVSQSPRYKVAKRGQDVALRCDPISGHVSLFWYQQALGQGPEFLTYFQNEAQLDKSGLPSDRFFAERPEGSVSTLKIQRTQQEDSAVYLCASSLGIAGGQETQYFGPGTRLLVL.

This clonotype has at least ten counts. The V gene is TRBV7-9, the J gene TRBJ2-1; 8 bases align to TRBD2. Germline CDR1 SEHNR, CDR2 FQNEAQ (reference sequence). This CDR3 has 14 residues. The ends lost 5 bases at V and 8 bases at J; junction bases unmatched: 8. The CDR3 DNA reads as TGTGCCAGCAGCCGGGGGGGCCTAAGGGATGAGCAGTTCTTC. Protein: CASSRGGLRDEQFF.

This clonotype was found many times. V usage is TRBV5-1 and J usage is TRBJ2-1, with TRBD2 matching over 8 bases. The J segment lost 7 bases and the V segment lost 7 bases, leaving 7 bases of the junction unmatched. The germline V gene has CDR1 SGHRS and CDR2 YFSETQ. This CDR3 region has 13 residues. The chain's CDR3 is CASWSPGGNEQFF. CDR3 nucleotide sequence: TGCGCCAGCTGGAGTCCGGGGGGGAATGAGCAGTTCTTC.